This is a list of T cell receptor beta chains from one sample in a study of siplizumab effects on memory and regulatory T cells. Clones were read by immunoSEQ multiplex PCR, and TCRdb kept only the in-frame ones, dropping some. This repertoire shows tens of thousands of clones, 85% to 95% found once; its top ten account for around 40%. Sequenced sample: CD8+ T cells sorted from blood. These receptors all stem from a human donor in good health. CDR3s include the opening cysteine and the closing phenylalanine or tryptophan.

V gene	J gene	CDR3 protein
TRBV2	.	CANHRVYEQYF
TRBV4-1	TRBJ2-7	CASSRVLTGSYEQYF
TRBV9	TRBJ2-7	CASSSSGGGTYEQYF
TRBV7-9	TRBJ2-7	CASSPPGHISYEQYF
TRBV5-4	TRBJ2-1	CASSLWGEPTDEQFF
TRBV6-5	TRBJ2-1	CASSYLRGEQFF
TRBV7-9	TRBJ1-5	CASSSTQGGGQPQHF
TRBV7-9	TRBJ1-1	CASSLESGSYEAFF
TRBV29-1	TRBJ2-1	CSVEPGEHNEQFF
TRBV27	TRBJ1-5	CASSLNLYQPQHF
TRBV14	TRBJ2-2	CASSWTGNTGELFF
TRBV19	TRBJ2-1	CASSIDHYRPTYNEQFF
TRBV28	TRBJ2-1	CASSITSGRSDNEQFF
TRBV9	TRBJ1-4	CASSPQTGATNEKLFF
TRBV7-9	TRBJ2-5	CASTQGMPPETQYF
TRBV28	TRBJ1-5	CASSLSTEYSNQPQHF
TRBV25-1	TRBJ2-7	CASSGAYEQYF
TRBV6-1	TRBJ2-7	CASSDFGTGGEQYF
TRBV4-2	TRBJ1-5	CASSQGGQPQHF
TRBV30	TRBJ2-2	CAWRDRRTGELFF
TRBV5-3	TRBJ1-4	CARSGEGSNEKLFF
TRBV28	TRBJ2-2	CASSLSGRAAGELFF
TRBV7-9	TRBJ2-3	CASSDRGTDTQYF
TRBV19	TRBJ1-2	CASTIGHYGYTF
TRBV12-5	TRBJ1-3	CASMKGPYSGNTIYF
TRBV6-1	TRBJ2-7	CASTLAGYEQYF
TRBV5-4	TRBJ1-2	CASSHSGGANYGYTF
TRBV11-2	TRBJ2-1	CASSLGREQFF
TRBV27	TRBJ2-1	CATLHPSGSSYNEQFF
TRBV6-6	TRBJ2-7	CASSMVGDEQYF
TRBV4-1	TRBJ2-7	CASRPEASYEQYF
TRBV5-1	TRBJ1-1	CASSAGQGAGDEAFF
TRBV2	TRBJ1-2	CASSESLEVYGYTF
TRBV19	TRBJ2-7	CATRQGEQYF
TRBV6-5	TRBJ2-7	CASSSVAGAISYEQYF
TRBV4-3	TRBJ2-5	CASSQDLAAETQYF
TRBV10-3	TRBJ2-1	CAISDGGRHYNEQFF
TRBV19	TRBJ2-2	CASTSSGLPGELFF
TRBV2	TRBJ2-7	CASSAGGPQEQYF
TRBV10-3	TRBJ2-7	CAISPGGLETSGSYTGYEQYF